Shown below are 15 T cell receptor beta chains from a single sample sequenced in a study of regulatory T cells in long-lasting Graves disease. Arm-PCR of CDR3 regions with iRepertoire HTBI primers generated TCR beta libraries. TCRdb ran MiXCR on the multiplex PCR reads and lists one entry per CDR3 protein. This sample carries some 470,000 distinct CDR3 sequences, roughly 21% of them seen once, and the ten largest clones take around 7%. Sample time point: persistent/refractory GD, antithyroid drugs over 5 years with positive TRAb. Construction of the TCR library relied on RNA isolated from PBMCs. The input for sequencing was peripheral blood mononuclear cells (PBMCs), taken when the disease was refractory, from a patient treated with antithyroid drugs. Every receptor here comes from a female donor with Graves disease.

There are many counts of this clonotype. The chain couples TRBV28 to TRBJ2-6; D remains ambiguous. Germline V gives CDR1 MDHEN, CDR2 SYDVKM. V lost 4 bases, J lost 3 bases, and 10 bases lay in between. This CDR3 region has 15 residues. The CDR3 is CASSSDRIGANVLTF. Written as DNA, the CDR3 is TGTGCCAGCAGTTCTGACCGGATTGGGGCCAACGTCCTGACTTTC.

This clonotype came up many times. CDR3 nucleotides: TGTGCCAGCAGCTTATCAAGGGACAGCAGAGAAGAGACCCAGTACTTC. Translated, it gives CASSLSRDSREETQYF. This chain connects TRBV6-1 to TRBJ2-5, with 7 bases aligning to TRBD1. The CDR3 has 16 amino acids. Germline assignment: CDR1 MNHNS and CDR2 SASEGT. With 6 bases clipped from V and 3 bases from J, the junction kept 13 bases outside the gene matches.

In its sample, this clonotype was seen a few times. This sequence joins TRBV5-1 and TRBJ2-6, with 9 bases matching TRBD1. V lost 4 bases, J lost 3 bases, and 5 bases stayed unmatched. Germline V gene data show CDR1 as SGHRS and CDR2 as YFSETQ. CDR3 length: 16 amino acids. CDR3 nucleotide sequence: TGCGCCAGCAGCCTCGGGACAGGGATTGGGGCCAACGTCCTGACTTTC. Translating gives CASSLGTGIGANVLTF.

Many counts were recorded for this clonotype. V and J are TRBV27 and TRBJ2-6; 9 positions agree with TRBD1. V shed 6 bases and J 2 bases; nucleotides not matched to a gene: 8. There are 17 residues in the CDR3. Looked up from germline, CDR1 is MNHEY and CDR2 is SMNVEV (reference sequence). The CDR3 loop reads CASSQQGAWAGANVLTF. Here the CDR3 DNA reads TGTGCCAGCAGCCAACAGGGGGCGTGGGCTGGGGCCAACGTCCTGACTTTC.

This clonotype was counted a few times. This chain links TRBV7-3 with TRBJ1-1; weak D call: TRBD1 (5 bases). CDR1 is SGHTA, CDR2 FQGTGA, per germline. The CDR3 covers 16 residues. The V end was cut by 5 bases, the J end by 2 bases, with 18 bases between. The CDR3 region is CASSPQPGALNTEAFF. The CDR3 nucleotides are TGTGCCAGCAGCCCACAGCCCGGGGCGCTAAACACTGAAGCTTTCTTT.

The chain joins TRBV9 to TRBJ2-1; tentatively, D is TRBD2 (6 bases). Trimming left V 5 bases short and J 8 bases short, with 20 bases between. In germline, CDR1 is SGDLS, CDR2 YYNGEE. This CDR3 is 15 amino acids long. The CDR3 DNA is TGTGCCAGCAGAGTCGGTAGCGGAGACGGGCATGAGCAGTTCTTC. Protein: CASRVGSGDGHEQFF.

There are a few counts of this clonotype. The CDR3, as DNA: TGTGCCAGCAGCACGGAGGGGCCCTACCGACCGTACTTC. Protein product: CASSTEGPYRPYF. The V call is TRBV5-6, the J call TRBJ2-5; TRBD2 is a possible D gene (6 bases). The ends were cut back, 4 bases at V and 13 bases at J, with 20 bases in the middle. This CDR3 comprises 13 residues. Germline CDR1 and CDR2: SGHDT and YYEEEE.

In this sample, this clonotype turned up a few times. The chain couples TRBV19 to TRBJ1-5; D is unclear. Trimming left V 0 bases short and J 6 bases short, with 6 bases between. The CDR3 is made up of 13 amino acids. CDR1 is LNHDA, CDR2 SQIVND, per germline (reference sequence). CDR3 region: CASSIEDAQPQHF. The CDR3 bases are TGTGCCAGTAGTATAGAGGACGCTCAGCCCCAGCATTTT.

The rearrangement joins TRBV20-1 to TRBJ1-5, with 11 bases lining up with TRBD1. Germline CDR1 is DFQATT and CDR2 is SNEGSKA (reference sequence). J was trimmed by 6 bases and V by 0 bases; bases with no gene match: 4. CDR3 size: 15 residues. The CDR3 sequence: CSARDPGQGGQPQHF. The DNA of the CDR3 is TGCAGTGCTAGAGATCCGGGACAGGGGGGTCAGCCCCAGCATTTT.

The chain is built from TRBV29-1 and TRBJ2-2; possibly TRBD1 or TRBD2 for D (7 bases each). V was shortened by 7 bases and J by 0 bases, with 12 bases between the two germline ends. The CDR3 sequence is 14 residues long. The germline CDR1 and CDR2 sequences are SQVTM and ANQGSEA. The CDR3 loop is CSARGGTNTGELFF. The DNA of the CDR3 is TGCAGCGCCAGGGGGGGAACGAACACCGGGGAGCTGTTTTTT.

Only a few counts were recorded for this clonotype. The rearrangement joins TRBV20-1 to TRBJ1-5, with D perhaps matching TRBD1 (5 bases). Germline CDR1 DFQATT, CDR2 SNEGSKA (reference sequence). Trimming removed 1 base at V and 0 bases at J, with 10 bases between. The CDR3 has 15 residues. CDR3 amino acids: CSARATVNSNQPQHF. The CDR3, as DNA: TGCAGTGCTAGAGCGACAGTAAATAGCAATCAGCCCCAGCATTTT.

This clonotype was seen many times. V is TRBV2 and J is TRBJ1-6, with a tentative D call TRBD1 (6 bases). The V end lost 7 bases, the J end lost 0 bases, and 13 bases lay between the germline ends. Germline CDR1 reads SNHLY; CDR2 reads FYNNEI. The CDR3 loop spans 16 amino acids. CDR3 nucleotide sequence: TGTGCCAGCATCGGACAGCTTCACTCCTATAATTCACCCCTCCACTTT. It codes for CASIGQLHSYNSPLHF.

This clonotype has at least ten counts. CDR3 region: CSVVQQGGTEAFF. For the CDR3, the DNA is TGCAGCGTTGTTCAGCAGGGGGGCACTGAAGCTTTCTTT. The chain has TRBV29-1 and TRBJ1-1; 7 bases are a match to TRBD1. Germline V gene lookup returns CDR1 SQVTM and CDR2 ANQGSEA. The V and J ends lost 4 bases and 4 bases, in that order; junction bases with no gene match: 6. CDR3 length: 13 residues.

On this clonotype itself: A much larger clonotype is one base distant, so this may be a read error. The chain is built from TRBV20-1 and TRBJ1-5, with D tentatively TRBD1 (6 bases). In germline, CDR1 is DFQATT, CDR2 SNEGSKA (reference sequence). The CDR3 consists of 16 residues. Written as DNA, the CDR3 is TGCAGTGCTAGAGAGCGGGGGGCCGATAGCAATCGGCCCCAGCATTTT. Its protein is CSARERGADSNRPQHF.

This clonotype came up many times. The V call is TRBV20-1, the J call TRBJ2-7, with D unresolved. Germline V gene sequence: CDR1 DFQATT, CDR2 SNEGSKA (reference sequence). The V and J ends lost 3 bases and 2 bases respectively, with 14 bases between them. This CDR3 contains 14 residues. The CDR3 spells CSASSVLRAYEQYF. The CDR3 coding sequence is TGCAGTGCTAGCTCCGTCCTCAGAGCCTACGAGCAGTACTTC.